This T cell receptor (beta chain) was identified in a study of cytomegalovirus exposure and HLA in healthy donors. With 60 Vbeta and 13 Jbeta primers, the PCR was carried out. Using immunoSEQ multiplex PCR, the repertoire was profiled, and TCRdb retains in-frame clones only, with some absent. The sample has around 150,000 clones; roughly 68% are singletons. There are 16 residues in the CDR3. The trim removed 6 bases at V and 5 bases at J, leaving 11 bases unmatched. CDR1 SGHNT and CDR2 YYREEE come from the germline V gene (reference sequence). This sequence originates from a man between 60 and 70 years old in good health and CMV-seronegative. Sequencing was done on a sample of PBMCs. The rearrangement joins TRBV5-4 to TRBJ2-5, with 12 bases lining up with TRBD2. This CDR3 is CASTPTTSGRSETQYF. The CDR3, as DNA: TGTGCCAGCACGCCCACAACTAGCGGGAGGTCGGAGACCCAGTACTTC.